Below, 5 T cell receptor beta chains from the same sample are listed, as sequenced in a study of T cells in women clearing cervical HPV infection. Assay: immunoSEQ multiplex PCR; the TCRdb copy retains only in-frame clones and omits some. This sample's table reports some 30,000 clones. Sequenced material: blood buffy coat. The source is a woman between 18 and 70 years old with a cervical HPV16 infection that either progressed to CIN3+ or cleared (not recorded which).

As for this clone: The CDR3 end falls 3 residues outside the read, so it is completed with the germline J gene. The J gene is TRBJ1-2, the V gene TRBV7-9; D possibly corresponds to TRBD1 (6 bases). The CDR3 has 15 amino acids. From germline, CDR1 is SEHNR and CDR2 FQNEAQ (reference sequence). V was trimmed by 0 bases and J by 4 bases, leaving 12 bases between them. Incomplete CDR3 DNA: TGTGCCAGCAGCTTAGCGCCACAGGGTTCCTATGGC. Amino acids: CASSLAPQGSYG. The whole CDR3 protein reads CASSLAPQGSYGYTF.

Comment on this clone: The read ends 3 residues before the CDR3 terminus; that terminus is restored from the germline J gene. V is TRBV7-2 and J is TRBJ1-2, with D tentatively TRBD1 (6 bases). The germline V gene encodes CDR1 SGHTA and CDR2 FQGNSA. This CDR3 is built from 17 residues. Trimming stripped 0 bases from V and 4 bases from J, with 18 bases between. The chain's CDR3 is CASSLASDSLNPYGYTF. CDR3 bases read: TGTGCCAGCAGCTTAGCTTCGGACAGCCTAAACCCCTATGGC.

Concerning this clone itself: The read gets to within 3 residues of the CDR3 end, and the germline J gene fills in the rest. The chain employs TRBV7-2 and TRBJ2-7, with D maybe TRBD1 (6 bases). Deletions cut 4 bases from V and 2 bases from J, with 12 bases between. Germline V lookup: CDR1 SGHTA, CDR2 FQGNSA. This CDR3 is 14 amino acids long. The CDR3 bases that were read are TGTGCCAGCAGCTCACAGGGAAGACCCTACGAG. This codes for CASSSQGRPYE. The entire CDR3 sequence reads CASSSQGRPYEQYF.

Comments on this clone: The CDR3 is cut off 3 residues early in the read; its end comes from the germline J gene. The rearrangement links TRBV5-1 to TRBJ2-2; a weak D match, TRBD1 (5 bases). Germline V lookup: CDR1 SGHRS, CDR2 YFSETQ. The CDR3 spans 15 residues. The germline V and J ends were trimmed by 6 bases and 5 bases, with 17 bases remaining between them. Partial CDR3 DNA: TGCGCCAGCATGGTGGAGCAGGGAAGGACCGGGGAG. Encoded protein: CASMVEQGRTGE. The CDR3 in full is CASMVEQGRTGELFF.

Concerning this clone itself: The observed sequence ends 3 residues before the CDR3 terminus, with the missing tail filled in from the germline J gene. V and J are TRBV7-2 and TRBJ1-1, with unresolved D. Germline CDR1 SGHTA, CDR2 FQGNSA. V was clipped by 5 bases and J by 0 bases, with 13 bases between them. This CDR3 comprises 15 residues. The CDR3: CASSPLRRVNTEAFF. The part of the CDR3 DNA that was read is TGTGCCAGCAGCCCCCTAAGGCGGGTGAACACTGAA.